A selection of T cell receptor beta chains follows, all from one sample in a study of T cells after yellow fever vaccination. TCRdb re-derived calls from the 5' RACE reads in MiXCR, one entry per CDR3 protein. The table includes around 230,000 distinct CDR3 sequences, less than 7.5% detected once. The sample here was CD4+ T cells sorted from PBMCs, taken on the day of the yellow fever booster vaccination. Receptors were obtained from a man aged 25 to 40 who received the YFV17D yellow fever vaccine. The CDR3 runs from the conserved cysteine through the conserved F or W. Fields, in order: D gene, J gene, V gene, clone size, CDR3 DNA, CDR3 protein. A D gene is named only where the DNA matches it firmly. Size values are once, few and many counts, or a class for expanded clones, and some rows have none.

D: NA; J: TRBJ2-7; V: TRBV7-9; size: many; DNA: TGTGCCAGCAGCTTACCAACTCACGAGCAGTACTTC; CDR3: CASSLPTHEQYF
D: TRBD2; J: TRBJ2-5; V: TRBV7-2; size: few; DNA: TGTGCCAGCAGCTCTGGACTAGCGGGAGAAGAGACCCAGTACTTC; CDR3: CASSSGLAGEETQYF
D: TRBD2; J: TRBJ2-7; V: TRBV5-5; size: few; DNA: TGTGCCAGCAGCTCACAACCTAGCGGAGGTTCCTACGAGCAGTACTTC; CDR3: CASSSQPSGGSYEQYF
D: NA; J: TRBJ2-7; V: TRBV5-6; size: NA; DNA: TGTGACAGCAGCTTTTTGGGGACACAGGATAAGGAGCAGTACTTC; CDR3: CDSSFLGTQDKEQYF
D: NA; J: TRBJ2-3; V: TRBV12-3/TRBV12-4; size: NA; DNA: TGTGCCAGCAGATTACAGGGTTCCTCTAGCACAGATACGCAGTATTTT; CDR3: CASRLQGSSSTDTQYF
D: NA; J: TRBJ2-1; V: TRBV24-1; size: few; DNA: TGTGCCACCGGGGGGAGGACAGGCTCCTACAATGAGCAGTTCTTC; CDR3: CATGGRTGSYNEQFF
D: NA; J: TRBJ1-1; V: TRBV20-1; size: many; DNA: TGCAGTGTCAACGACCCTCCCAAAGCTTTCTTT; CDR3: CSVNDPPKAFF
D: TRBD2; J: TRBJ2-5; V: TRBV12-3/TRBV12-4; size: few; DNA: TGTGCCAGCAGTTTAGTGGCCCCCGGCGGCGCGGGAGTACGTGAGACCCAGTACTTC; CDR3: CASSLVAPGGAGVRETQYF
D: TRBD1; J: TRBJ2-7; V: TRBV5-6; size: few; DNA: TGTGCCAGCAGCTCCGGGACAGTAACCTACGAGCAGTACTTC; CDR3: CASSSGTVTYEQYF
D: NA; J: TRBJ2-4; V: TRBV6-5; size: NA; DNA: TGTGCCAGCAGTTACGATCCGGGGATAACTTTCCAAAACATTCAGTACTTC; CDR3: CASSYDPGITFQNIQYF
D: TRBD1; J: TRBJ2-7; V: TRBV5-1; size: many; DNA: TGCGCCAGCTTCGAGGGGGCCAACTCCTACGAGCAGTACTTC; CDR3: CASFEGANSYEQYF
D: TRBD2; J: TRBJ2-5; V: TRBV5-1; size: many; DNA: TGCGCCAGCGCGACTAGCGGCCAAGAGACCCAGTACTTC; CDR3: CASATSGQETQYF
D: NA; J: TRBJ2-7; V: TRBV6-1; size: few; DNA: TGTGCCAGCAGTGGCAGGGCATCGCCCCTTTACGAGCAGTACTTC; CDR3: CASSGRASPLYEQYF
D: NA; J: TRBJ1-2; V: TRBV20-1; size: few; DNA: TGCAGGGGAGGGACGTCAGACGGCTACACCTTC; CDR3: CRGGTSDGYTF
D: NA; J: TRBJ2-2; V: TRBV5-1; size: NA; DNA: TGCGCCAGCAGCTCCCAACCGACTACTGTAAACACCGGGGAGCTGTTTTTT; CDR3: CASSSQPTTVNTGELFF
D: NA; J: TRBJ2-3; V: TRBV7-2; size: few; DNA: TGTGCCAGCAGCTCTTCCCCAGGTTTCACAGATACGCAGTATTTT; CDR3: CASSSSPGFTDTQYF
D: NA; J: TRBJ2-3; V: TRBV5-1; size: many; DNA: TGCGCCAGCAGCTTGGAGGGTAGCGCAGATACGCAGTATTTT; CDR3: CASSLEGSADTQYF
D: TRBD1; J: TRBJ2-5; V: TRBV20-1; size: NA; DNA: TGCAGTGCTAGGCGACAGGGCGAAGGGACCCAGTACTTC; CDR3: CSARRQGEGTQYF
D: NA; J: TRBJ2-2; V: TRBV20-1; size: NA; DNA: TGCAGTGCTAGGTTAAGCTCGGGCACCGGGGAGCTGTTTTTT; CDR3: CSARLSSGTGELFF
D: NA; J: TRBJ2-3; V: TRBV10-3; size: NA; DNA: TGTGCCATCAGTGAGTCTCCCTCAGCCCTGTATTTT; CDR3: CAISESPSALYF
D: NA; J: TRBJ2-6; V: TRBV2; size: many; DNA: TGTGCCAGCAGTAACAGACAGAGCTCTGGGGCCAACGTCCTGACTTTC; CDR3: CASSNRQSSGANVLTF
D: TRBD2; J: TRBJ2-7; V: TRBV7-2; size: NA; DNA: TGTGCCACCGCACGACTAGCGGGGGGCGCCGTCTCCTACGAGCAGTACTTC; CDR3: CATARLAGGAVSYEQYF
D: NA; J: TRBJ1-3; V: TRBV20-1; size: many; DNA: TGCAGTGCCCCGCACGCACAAGGAGGAAACACCATATATTTT; CDR3: CSAPHAQGGNTIYF
D: NA; J: TRBJ2-7; V: TRBV7-8; size: few; DNA: TGTGCCAGCAGCTTAGCGGCGGGAAGTTCGGACTTC; CDR3: CASSLAAGSSDF
D: TRBD2; J: TRBJ2-7; V: TRBV10-3; size: few; DNA: TGTGCCATCAGTGATCGGCCGGGACTCCCAGTAGCGGGCCCCTACGAGCAGTACTTC; CDR3: CAISDRPGLPVAGPYEQYF
D: TRBD2; J: TRBJ2-7; V: TRBV6-5; size: many; DNA: TGTGCCAGCAAGATTTCCTTAGCGGGAGGGCATCGCGAGCAGTACTTC; CDR3: CASKISLAGGHREQYF
D: TRBD2; J: TRBJ2-1; V: TRBV18; size: few; DNA: TGTGCCAGCTCACTTACCCCAGCGGGAGGCTCCTACAATGAGCAGTTCTTC; CDR3: CASSLTPAGGSYNEQFF
D: NA; J: TRBJ1-2; V: TRBV5-1; size: many; DNA: TGCGCCAGCAGCCCGGGCCGGCTCTATGGCTACACCTTC; CDR3: CASSPGRLYGYTF
D: NA; J: TRBJ2-6; V: TRBV10-2; size: NA; DNA: TGCGCCAGCACTAAGGGGGATGGGGCCAACGTCCTGACTTTC; CDR3: CASTKGDGANVLTF
D: NA; J: TRBJ2-7; V: TRBV7-2; size: NA; DNA: TGTGCCAGCAGCTGGGACCGGAGGGGGTACGAGCAGTACTTC; CDR3: CASSWDRRGYEQYF
D: TRBD1; J: TRBJ2-2; V: TRBV7-2; size: few; DNA: TGTGCCAGCAGCAAGGGACAGGGCGGCACCGGGGAGCTGTTTTTT; CDR3: CASSKGQGGTGELFF
D: NA; J: TRBJ1-1; V: TRBV3-1; size: NA; DNA: TGTGCCAGCAGCCAAGATGGAAAGAACACTGAAGCTTTCTTT; CDR3: CASSQDGKNTEAFF
D: NA; J: TRBJ1-1; V: TRBV6-2/TRBV6-3; size: few; DNA: TGTGCCAGCAGTTCGATGGCAAAAAGGCAAGCTTTCTTT; CDR3: CASSSMAKRQAFF
D: TRBD2; J: TRBJ2-5; V: TRBV5-4; size: NA; DNA: TGTGCCAGCAGCCAAGGGACTAGCGGGAGCGAGACCCAGTACTTC; CDR3: CASSQGTSGSETQYF
D: NA; J: TRBJ2-5; V: TRBV5-1; size: many; DNA: TGCGCCAGCAGCCCGGGACCCTCCCAAGAGACCCAGTACTTC; CDR3: CASSPGPSQETQYF
D: NA; J: TRBJ2-3; V: TRBV19; size: few; DNA: TGTGCCAGTAGTATGGAAGCCTGGGATACGCAGTATTTT; CDR3: CASSMEAWDTQYF
D: NA; J: TRBJ2-3; V: TRBV18; size: many; DNA: TGTGCCAGCTCACAGGGGATCACAGATACGCAGTATTTT; CDR3: CASSQGITDTQYF
D: TRBD1; J: TRBJ2-5; V: TRBV4-1; size: few; DNA: TGCGCCAGCAGCCAAGAGCCGGGACAGGGAAAGACCCAGTACTTC; CDR3: CASSQEPGQGKTQYF
D: NA; J: TRBJ2-2; V: TRBV12-3/TRBV12-4; size: NA; DNA: TGTGCCAGCAGGGTGGACAGTTCCACCGGGGAGCTGTTTTTT; CDR3: CASRVDSSTGELFF
D: TRBD2; J: TRBJ2-1; V: TRBV30; size: few; DNA: TGTGCCTGGAGTGTACTAGCGGGGTTGGGGGAGCAGTTCTTC; CDR3: CAWSVLAGLGEQFF
D: NA; J: TRBJ2-1; V: TRBV14; size: few; DNA: TGTGCCAGCAGCCGAAGCCCAACGCGAGATGAGCAGTTCTTC; CDR3: CASSRSPTRDEQFF
D: TRBD1; J: TRBJ2-7; V: TRBV15; size: NA; DNA: TGTGCCACCAGCAGAGTTGGACAGGGTTACGAGCAGTACTTC; CDR3: CATSRVGQGYEQYF
D: NA; J: TRBJ2-3; V: TRBV19; size: NA; DNA: TGTGCCAGTAGTATCCCAGGGGCTAGATCCACAGATACGCAGTATTTT; CDR3: CASSIPGARSTDTQYF
D: NA; J: TRBJ2-3; V: TRBV20-1; size: NA; DNA: TGCAGTGCTAGACAAAAGGGGGATACGCAGTATTTT; CDR3: CSARQKGDTQYF
D: NA; J: TRBJ1-1; V: TRBV20-1; size: few; DNA: TGCAGTGCTAGAGAGGGACACCTGATGACTGAAGCTTTCTTT; CDR3: CSAREGHLMTEAFF
D: NA; J: TRBJ2-1; V: TRBV7-2; size: few; DNA: TGTGCCAGCAGCTTAGACTACCACCTTTACAATGAGCAGTTCTTC; CDR3: CASSLDYHLYNEQFF
D: NA; J: TRBJ2-3; V: TRBV20-1; size: many; DNA: TGCAGTGCTAGAGTCGGGAGCGGCGCAGATACGCAGTATTTT; CDR3: CSARVGSGADTQYF